This TCR beta chain was documented in a study of preoperative IRX-2 immunotherapy in early breast cancer. Regarding treatment: preoperative locoregional IRX-2 cytokine immunotherapy. Patients received preoperative, locoregional IRX-2 cytokine immunotherapy in a phase Ib study. CDR3 length equals 16 residues. V lost 4 bases and J 4 bases, leaving 20 bases between the germline ends. Germline V CDR1 and CDR2: SGHAT, FQDESV (reference sequence). Produced via immunoSEQ multiplex PCR; TCRdb's table is partial and in-frame only. The table records around 35,000 clones, 90% to 95% of them present only once. This clone was found once.

The sample was acquired from a patient treated with IRX-2 immunotherapy. The clonotype comes from a human donor with breast cancer. The chain combines TRBV11-1 with TRBJ2-7, with D perhaps TRBD1 (6 bases). The CDR3 nucleotides are TGTGCCAGCAGCTCGAACAGGGAAGCAGTCATTTACGAGCAGTACTTC. It codes for CASSSNREAVIYEQYF.